This TCR beta chain was captured in a study of graft-versus-host responses after intestinal transplantation. Study-level information: The study gave all recipients anti-thymocyte globulin induction, then tacrolimus and steroids for about 3 years.

As concerns this clone: The target antigen is unknown.

Produced via immunoSEQ multiplex PCR; TCRdb's table is partial and in-frame only. Counted here are about 90,000 clones, approximately 92% occurring once; the ten biggest clones make up approximately 1%. The V gene's germline CDR1 is SGDLS and CDR2 YYNGEE. V was pared by 0 bases and J by 3 bases, with 10 bases of the junction left unmatched. This CDR3 region has 18 residues. Overall study results and limits: Recipient marrow contained GvH clones, some of which appeared first in ileum or blood. Elevated graft-versus-host to host-versus-graft clonal ratios in allografts were recorded for patients with graft-donor T cell macrochimerism.

This specimen was unstimulated CD8+ T cells sorted from spleen or lymph node cells, taken before transplant. This clonotype was sampled from a human donor who was the organ donor for an intestinal transplant. V is TRBV9 and J is TRBJ2-3; 10 bases are a match to TRBD2. CDR3 region: CASSVDRERGGGTDTQYF. The CDR3 DNA sequence: TGTGCCAGCAGCGTAGATCGGGAGCGGGGGGGCGGTACAGATACGCAGTATTTT. Using reference TRBV9 and TRBJ2-3 for the parts outside the CDR3, the full variable domain is DSGVTQTPKHLITATGQRVTLRCSPRSGDLSVYWYQQSLDQGLQFLIQYYNGEERAKGNILERFSAQQFPDLHSELNLSSLELGDSALYFCASSVDRERGGGTDTQYFGPGTRLTVL.